The entry below describes one T cell receptor (beta chain). The antigen is not known. Profiles of TCR beta VDJ and CDR3 were generated from a genomic DNA template. One entry per CDR3 protein, called by TCRdb with MiXCR from the reads. The sample yields 400,000 to 450,000 distinct CDR3 sequences, about two thirds seen once. The sample belongs to a study of CD8+CD57+ T cells in acquired aplastic anemia. Study-wide context: The DNA of sorted CD4+ and CD8+ cells averaged roughly 3.2 ug. Reads per healthy sample averaged about 9.8 million (CD4+) and 11.0 million (CD8+). Overall study results and limits: No significant patient-versus-control difference appeared in CD8+ Simpson's diversity.

Sequenced material: sorted CD4+, CD8+, or CD8+CD57+ T cells (not recorded which) from PBMCs. The TCR sequence derives from a human donor in good health, serving as a control.

The CDR3 loop is CASSYEPGRSYTF. CDR3 in DNA: TGCGCCAGCAGCTACGAACCTGGACGGAGCTACACCTTC. V is TRBV5-1 and J is TRBJ1-2, with unresolved D. Germline CDR1 is SGHRS and CDR2 is YFSETQ. Trimming took off 3 bases at V and 9 bases at J, with 15 bases between the two ends. CDR3 length equals 13 residues.